A selection of T cell receptor beta chains follows, all from one sample in a study of T-cell memory formation after mild COVID-19. TCRdb passed the 5' RACE reads through MiXCR, listing each CDR3 protein once. The sample has approximately 570,000 distinct CDR3 sequences; roughly 17% are singletons. The source material was PBMCs or a T cell subset sorted from them (not recorded which). The receptors were sampled from an adult woman who had mild COVID-19 (a few samples of this study predate the infection). Cell type and time point are not known. The CDR3 runs from the conserved cysteine through the conserved F or W. A D gene is named only where the DNA matches it firmly. Rows may omit the clone size; those that give it use once, few, many or a size class.

v_gene	abundance	d_gene	j_gene	CDR3nt	CDR3aa
TRBV4-2	.	.	TRBJ1-6	TGTGCCAGCAGCCAAGGGGGACGTTTGAGCTCCTATAATTCACCCCTCCACTTT	CASSQGGRLSSYNSPLHF
TRBV7-9	few	TRBD1	TRBJ1-2	TGTGCCAGCAGCTCATCGGGACAGTCCGCTTATGGCTACACCTTC	CASSSSGQSAYGYTF
TRBV6-2/TRBV6-3	many	TRBD2	TRBJ2-5	TGTGCCAGCCGACCTTGGAGGGGACTAGCGGGACGGAAACAAGAGACCCAGTACTTC	CASRPWRGLAGRKQETQYF
TRBV28	.	.	TRBJ1-1	TGTGCCAGCAATTTCCGCCTGAACACTGAAGCTTTCTTT	CASNFRLNTEAFF
TRBV3-1	.	.	TRBJ1-5	TGTGCCAGCAGCCAAGACGTCATTCAGCCCCAGCATTTT	CASSQDVIQPQHF
TRBV27	few	.	TRBJ2-7	TGTGCCAGCAGTTTAACGACAGCGCTCTCCTACGAGCAGTACTTC	CASSLTTALSYEQYF
TRBV5-1	few	.	TRBJ1-2	TGCGCCAGCAGCTTTGACCCGACACCTATCTATGGCTACACCTTC	CASSFDPTPIYGYTF
TRBV6-1	.	.	TRBJ1-5	TGTGCCAGCAGTTCTATAGGGCCCCAGCATTTT	CASSSIGPQHF
TRBV29-1	few	.	TRBJ2-2	TGCAGCGTTGTAGGAGCGTCCGGGGAGCTGTTTTTT	CSVVGASGELFF
TRBV6-5	.	.	TRBJ2-1	TGTGCCAGCCGATCCGGGTCTACCCAATCCAATGAGCAGTTCTTC	CASRSGSTQSNEQFF
TRBV20-1	.	TRBD2	TRBJ2-1	TGCAGTGCATCCGGGAGGGCCGCGGGCACCTACAATGAGCAGTTCTTC	CSASGRAAGTYNEQFF
TRBV24-1	.	TRBD1	TRBJ2-5	TGTGCCACCAGTGACCCCATAGACAGGGTTGAAGAGACCCAGTACTTC	CATSDPIDRVEETQYF
TRBV18	.	.	TRBJ2-3	TGTGCCAGCTCGTCCGGGGCCACCTCCACAGATACGCAGTATTTT	CASSSGATSTDTQYF
TRBV7-9	.	.	TRBJ2-7	TGTGCCAGCAGCCCCCCGACGAACGAGCAGTACTTC	CASSPPTNEQYF
TRBV12-3/TRBV12-4	.	.	TRBJ2-3	TGTGCCAGCAGTTTACTCCTCCGTAGCACAGATACGCAGTATTTT	CASSLLLRSTDTQYF
TRBV7-2	few	.	TRBJ1-1	TGTGCCAGCAGCGACCGGGCTTCGAACACTGAAGCTTTCTTT	CASSDRASNTEAFF
TRBV5-1	.	.	TRBJ2-5	TGCGCCAGCAGCTTATTGGGGGTCTGGGAGACCCAGTACTTC	CASSLLGVWETQYF
TRBV24-1	few	TRBD1	TRBJ2-3	TGTGCCACCAGTGACCCGGGACAGGGGGCGACAGATACGCAGTATTTT	CATSDPGQGATDTQYF
TRBV24-1	.	TRBD1	TRBJ2-3	TGTGCCACCAGTGGTCGGGACAGGGGCACAGATACGCAGTATTTT	CATSGRDRGTDTQYF
TRBV7-3	.	.	TRBJ2-1	TGTGCCAGCAGCCGCAACCTAGCAGGAGAGCAGTTCTTC	CASSRNLAGEQFF
TRBV12-3/TRBV12-4	.	TRBD1	TRBJ1-1	TGTGCCAGCAGCCCGACAGGGGGCCTCAGCACTGAAGCTTTCTTT	CASSPTGGLSTEAFF
TRBV6-5	few	.	TRBJ2-3	TGTGCCAGCAGTTACACGGCACCCACAGATACGCAGTATTTT	CASSYTAPTDTQYF
TRBV12-3/TRBV12-4	few	.	TRBJ1-1	TGTGCCAGCAGTTTTCCGGCAGAGAACACTGAAGCTTTCTTT	CASSFPAENTEAFF